This TCR beta chain stems from a study of shared clonotypes between healthy human individuals. Regarding the study as a whole: Some clonotypes were shared by all four sorted-subset donors, while others were not shared. The non-shared ones had lower generation probabilities than the shared ones.

Clones were read by immunoSEQ multiplex PCR, and TCRdb kept only the in-frame ones, dropping some. The sample shows approximately 500,000 clones, 90% to 96% of them seen only once. A note on this clone: Its antigen is currently unknown.

Material: naive CD4+ T cells sorted from blood. Subset denoted: CD45RA+ positively selected. This receptor was obtained from a woman aged 25 to 39 in good health.

Here the CDR3 DNA reads TGTGCCAGCAGCCCGACCAGGACAGAGAACACTGAAGCTTTCTTT. Protein sequence: CASSPTRTENTEAFF. J is TRBJ1-1 and V is TRBV9; D is perhaps TRBD1 (6 bases). The germline V and J ends were trimmed by 4 bases and 1 base, with 14 bases remaining between them. Germline-derived CDR1 and CDR2 are SGDLS and YYNGEE. This CDR3 spans 15 amino acids.